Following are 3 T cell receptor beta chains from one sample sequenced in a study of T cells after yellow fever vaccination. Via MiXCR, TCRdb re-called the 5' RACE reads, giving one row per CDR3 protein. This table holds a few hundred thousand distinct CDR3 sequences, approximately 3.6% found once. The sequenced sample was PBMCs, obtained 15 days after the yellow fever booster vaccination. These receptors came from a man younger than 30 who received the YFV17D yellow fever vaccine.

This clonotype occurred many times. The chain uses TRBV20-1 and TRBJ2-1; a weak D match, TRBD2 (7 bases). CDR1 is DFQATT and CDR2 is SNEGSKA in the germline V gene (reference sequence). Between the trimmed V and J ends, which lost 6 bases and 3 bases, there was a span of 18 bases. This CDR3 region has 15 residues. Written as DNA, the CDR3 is TGCAGTGCCCCTTCACCGGGGGGCCTCTACAATGAGCAGTTCTTC. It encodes CSAPSPGGLYNEQFF.

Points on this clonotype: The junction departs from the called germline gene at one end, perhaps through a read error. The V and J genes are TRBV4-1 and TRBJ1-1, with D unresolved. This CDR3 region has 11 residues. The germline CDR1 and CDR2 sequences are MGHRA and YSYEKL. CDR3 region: CASRQESQVGF. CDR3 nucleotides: TGCGCCAGCAGGCAAGAAAGCCAGGTCGGCTTT.

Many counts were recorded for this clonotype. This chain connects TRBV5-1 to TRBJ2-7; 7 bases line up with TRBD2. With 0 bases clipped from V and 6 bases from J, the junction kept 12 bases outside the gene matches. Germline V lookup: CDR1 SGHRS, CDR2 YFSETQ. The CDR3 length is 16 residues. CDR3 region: CASSLGVLAVAAEQYF. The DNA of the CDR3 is TGCGCCAGCAGCTTGGGGGTGCTAGCGGTGGCGGCCGAGCAGTACTTC.